This TCR beta chain is from a study of CD8 T cells in ankylosing spondylitis. Study-wide findings and caveats: Reports of some motif variants in reactive arthritis synovial fluid and blood predate this one. A TCR beta motif made of about eight highly homologous variants seemed typical of ankylosing spondylitis blood. The clones that were linked to disease were reported to be significantly enriched in matched synovial fluid samples from ankylosing spondylitis patients.

MiXCR, run by TCRdb on the 5' RACE reads, gives a single entry per CDR3 protein. In the table there are 200,000 to 300,000 distinct CDR3 sequences, roughly 32% of which are singletons. Trimming at V came to 3 bases and at J to 5 bases, leaving 6 bases not matched to a gene. The CDR3 spans 15 residues. Germline V gene lookup returns CDR1 MNHNS and CDR2 SASEGT. For this clonotype: The antigen remains unidentified.

This clonotype was sampled from a male donor with ankylosing spondylitis or in good health (not recorded which). This chain uses TRBV6-1 with TRBJ2-2, with TRBD1 identical over 7 bases. The sample taken for sequencing was blood, either unsorted or a sorted T cell fraction (not recorded which). The CDR3 nucleotides read TGTGCCAGCAGTGATGCGGCAGGGGGAACCGGGGAGCTGTTTTTT. As protein: CASSDAAGGTGELFF.